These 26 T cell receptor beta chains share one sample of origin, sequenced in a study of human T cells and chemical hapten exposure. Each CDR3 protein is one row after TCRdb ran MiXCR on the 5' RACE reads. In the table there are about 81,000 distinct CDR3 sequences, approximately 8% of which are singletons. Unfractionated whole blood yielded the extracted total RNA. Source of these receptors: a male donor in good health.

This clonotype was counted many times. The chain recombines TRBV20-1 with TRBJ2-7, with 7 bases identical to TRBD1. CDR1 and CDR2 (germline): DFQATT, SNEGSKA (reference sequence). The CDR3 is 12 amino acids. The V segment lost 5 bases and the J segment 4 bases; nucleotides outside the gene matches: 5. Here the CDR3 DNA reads TGCAGTGCTGGTGACAGGGATTACGAGCAGTACTTC. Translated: CSAGDRDYEQYF.

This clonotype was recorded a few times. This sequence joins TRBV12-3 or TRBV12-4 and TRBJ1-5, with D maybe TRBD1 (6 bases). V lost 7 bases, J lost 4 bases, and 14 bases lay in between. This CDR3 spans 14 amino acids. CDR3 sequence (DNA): TGTGCCAGCAACTTGGACAGAATTAATCAGCCCCAGCATTTT. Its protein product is CASNLDRINQPQHF.

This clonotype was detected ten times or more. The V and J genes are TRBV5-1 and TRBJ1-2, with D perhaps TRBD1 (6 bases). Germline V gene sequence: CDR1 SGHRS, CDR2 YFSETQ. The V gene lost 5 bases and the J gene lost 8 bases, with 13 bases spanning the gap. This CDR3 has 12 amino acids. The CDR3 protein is CASSFNREGYTF. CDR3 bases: TGCGCCAGCAGTTTCAACAGGGAAGGCTACACCTTC.

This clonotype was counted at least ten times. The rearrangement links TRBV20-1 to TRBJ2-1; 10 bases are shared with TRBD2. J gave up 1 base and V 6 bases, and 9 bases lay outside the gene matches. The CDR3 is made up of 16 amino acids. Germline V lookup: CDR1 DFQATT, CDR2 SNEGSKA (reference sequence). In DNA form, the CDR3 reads TGCAGTGCCGAAGGGCTAGCGGGAGAATCCTACAATGAGCAGTTCTTC. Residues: CSAEGLAGESYNEQFF.

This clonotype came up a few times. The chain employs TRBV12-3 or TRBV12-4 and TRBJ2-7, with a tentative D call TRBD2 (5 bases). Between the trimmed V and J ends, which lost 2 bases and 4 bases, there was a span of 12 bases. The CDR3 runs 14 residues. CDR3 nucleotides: TGTGCCAGCAGTTTAATACTAGAACGTTACGAGCAGTACTTC. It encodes CASSLILERYEQYF.

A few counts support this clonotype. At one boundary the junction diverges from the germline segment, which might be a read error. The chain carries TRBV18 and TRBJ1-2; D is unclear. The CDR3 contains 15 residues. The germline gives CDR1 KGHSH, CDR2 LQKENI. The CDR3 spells CASSPMAEDHYGDTF. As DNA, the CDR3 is TGTGCCAGCTCACCAATGGCGGAGGATCATTATGGCGACACCTTC.

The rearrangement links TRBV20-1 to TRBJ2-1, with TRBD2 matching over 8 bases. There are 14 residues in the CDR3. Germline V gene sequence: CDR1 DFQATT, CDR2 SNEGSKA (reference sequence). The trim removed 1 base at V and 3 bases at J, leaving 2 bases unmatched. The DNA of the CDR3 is TGCAGTGCTAGAGGACTAGCGCACTACAATGAGCAGTTCTTC. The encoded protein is CSARGLAHYNEQFF.

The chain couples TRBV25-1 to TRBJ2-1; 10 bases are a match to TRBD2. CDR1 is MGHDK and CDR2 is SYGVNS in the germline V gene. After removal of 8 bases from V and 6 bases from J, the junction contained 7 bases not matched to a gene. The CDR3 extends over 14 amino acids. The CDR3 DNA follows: TGTGCCAGCGTAGGACTAGCGGACGGCAATGAGCAGTTCTTC. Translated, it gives CASVGLADGNEQFF.

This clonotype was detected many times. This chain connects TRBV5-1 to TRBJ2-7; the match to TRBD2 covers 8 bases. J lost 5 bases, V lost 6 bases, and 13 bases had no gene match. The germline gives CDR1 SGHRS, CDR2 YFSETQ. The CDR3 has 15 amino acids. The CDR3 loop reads CASTAPGLVGDEQYF. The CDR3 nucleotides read TGCGCCAGCACTGCCCCGGGACTAGTCGGCGACGAGCAGTACTTC.

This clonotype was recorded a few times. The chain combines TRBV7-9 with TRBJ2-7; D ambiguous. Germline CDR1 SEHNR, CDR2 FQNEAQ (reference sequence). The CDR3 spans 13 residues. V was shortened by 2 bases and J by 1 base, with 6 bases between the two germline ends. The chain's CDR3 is CASSLIESYEQYF. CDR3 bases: TGTGCCAGCAGCTTAATCGAGTCCTACGAGCAGTACTTC.

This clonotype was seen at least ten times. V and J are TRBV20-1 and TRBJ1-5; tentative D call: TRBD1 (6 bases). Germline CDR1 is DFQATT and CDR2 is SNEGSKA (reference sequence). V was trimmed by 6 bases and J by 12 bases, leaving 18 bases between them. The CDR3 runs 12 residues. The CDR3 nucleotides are TGCAGTGCCAGGGACACCCTGGCGGGCCAGCATTTT. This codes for CSARDTLAGQHF.

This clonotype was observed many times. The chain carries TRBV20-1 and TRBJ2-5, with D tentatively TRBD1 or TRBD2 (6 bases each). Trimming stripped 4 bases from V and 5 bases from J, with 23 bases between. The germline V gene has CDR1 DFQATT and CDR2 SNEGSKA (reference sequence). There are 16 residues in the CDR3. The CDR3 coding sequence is TGCAGTGCTATAGGGGGACTGGGGGCGCCGATTGAGACCCAGTACTTC. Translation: CSAIGGLGAPIETQYF.

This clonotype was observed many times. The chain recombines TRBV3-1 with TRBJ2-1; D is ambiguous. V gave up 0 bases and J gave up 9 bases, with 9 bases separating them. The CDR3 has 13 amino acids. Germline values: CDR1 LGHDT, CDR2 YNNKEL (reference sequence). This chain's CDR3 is CASSQDPLGEQFF. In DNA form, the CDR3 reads TGTGCCAGCAGCCAAGATCCCCTGGGTGAGCAGTTCTTC.

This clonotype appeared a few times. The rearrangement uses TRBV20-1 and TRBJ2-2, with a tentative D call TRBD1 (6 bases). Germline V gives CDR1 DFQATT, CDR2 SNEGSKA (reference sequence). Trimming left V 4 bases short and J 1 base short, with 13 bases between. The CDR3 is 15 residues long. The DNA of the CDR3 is TGCAGTGCTAAGACCGGGACACAGAACACCGGGGAGCTGTTTTTT. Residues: CSAKTGTQNTGELFF.

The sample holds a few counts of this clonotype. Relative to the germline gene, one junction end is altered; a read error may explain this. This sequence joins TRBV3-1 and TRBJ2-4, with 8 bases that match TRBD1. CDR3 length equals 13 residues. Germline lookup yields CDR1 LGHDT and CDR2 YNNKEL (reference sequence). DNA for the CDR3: TGTGCCAGCAGCCAAGATGTTCAGGGGGCCGCGGACTTC. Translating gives CASSQDVQGAADF.

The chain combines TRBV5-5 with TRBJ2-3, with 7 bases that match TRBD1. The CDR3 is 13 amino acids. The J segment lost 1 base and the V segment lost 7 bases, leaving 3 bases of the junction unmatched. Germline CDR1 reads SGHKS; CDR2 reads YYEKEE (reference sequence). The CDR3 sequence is CASRQGGTDTQYF. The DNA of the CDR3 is TGTGCCAGCCGGCAGGGGGGCACAGATACGCAGTATTTT.

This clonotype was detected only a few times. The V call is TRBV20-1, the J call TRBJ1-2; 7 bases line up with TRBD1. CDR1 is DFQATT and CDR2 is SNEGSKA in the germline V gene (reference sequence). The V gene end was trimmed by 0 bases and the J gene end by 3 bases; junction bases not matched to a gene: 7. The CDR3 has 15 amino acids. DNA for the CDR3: TGCAGTGCTAGAGATCCGACAGGGTCTGACTATGGCTACACCTTC. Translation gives CSARDPTGSDYGYTF.

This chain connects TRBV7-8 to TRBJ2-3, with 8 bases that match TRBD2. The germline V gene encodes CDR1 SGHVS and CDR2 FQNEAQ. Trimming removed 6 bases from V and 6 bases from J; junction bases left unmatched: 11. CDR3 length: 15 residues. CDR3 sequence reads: CASSPGGGMLDTQYF. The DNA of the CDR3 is TGTGCCAGCAGTCCCGGGGGGGGCATGCTGGATACGCAGTATTTT. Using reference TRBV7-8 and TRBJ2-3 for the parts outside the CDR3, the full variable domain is GAGVSQSPRYKVAKRGQDVALRCDPISGHVSLFWYQQALGQGPEFLTYFQNEAQLDKSGLPSDRFFAERPEGSVSTLKIQRTQQEDSAVYLCASSPGGGMLDTQYFGPGTRLTVL.

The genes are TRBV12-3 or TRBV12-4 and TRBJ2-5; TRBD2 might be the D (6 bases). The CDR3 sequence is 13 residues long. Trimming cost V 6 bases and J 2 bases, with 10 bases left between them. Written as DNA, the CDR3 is TGTGCCAGCAGGCGGGACGGACAAGAGACCCAGTACTTC. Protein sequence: CASRRDGQETQYF.

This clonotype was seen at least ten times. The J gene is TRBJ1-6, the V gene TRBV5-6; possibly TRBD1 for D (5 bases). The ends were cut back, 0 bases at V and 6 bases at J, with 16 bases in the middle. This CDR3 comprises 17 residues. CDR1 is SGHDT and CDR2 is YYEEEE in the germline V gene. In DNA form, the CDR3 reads TGTGCCAGCAGCTTGGTCCAGGGAGAAAATTCTAATTCACCCCTCCACTTT. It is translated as CASSLVQGENSNSPLHF.

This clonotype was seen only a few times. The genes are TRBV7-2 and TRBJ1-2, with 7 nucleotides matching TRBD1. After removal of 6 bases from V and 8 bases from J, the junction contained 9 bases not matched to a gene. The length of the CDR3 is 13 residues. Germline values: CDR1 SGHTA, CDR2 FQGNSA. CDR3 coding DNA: TGTGCCAGCAGGGATGACAGGGTGCAGGGCTACACCTTC. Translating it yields CASRDDRVQGYTF.

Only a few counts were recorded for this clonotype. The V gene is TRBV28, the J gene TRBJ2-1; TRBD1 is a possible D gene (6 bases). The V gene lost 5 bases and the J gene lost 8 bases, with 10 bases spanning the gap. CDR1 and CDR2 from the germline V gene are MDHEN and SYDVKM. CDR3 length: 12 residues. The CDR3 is CASSPQGYEQFF. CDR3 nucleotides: TGTGCCAGCAGTCCACAGGGCTATGAGCAGTTCTTC. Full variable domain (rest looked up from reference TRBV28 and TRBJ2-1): DVKVTQSSRYLVKRTGEKVFLECVQDMDHENMFWYRQDPGLGLRLIYFSYDVKMKEKGDIPEGYSVSREKKERFSLILESASTNQTSMYLCASSPQGYEQFFGPGTRLTVL.

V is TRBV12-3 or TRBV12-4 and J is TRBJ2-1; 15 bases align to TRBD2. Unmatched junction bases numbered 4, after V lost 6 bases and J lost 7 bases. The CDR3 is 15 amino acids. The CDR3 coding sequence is TGTGCCAGCAGGCGGACTAGCGGGAGGGGGAATGAGCAGTTCTTC. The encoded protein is CASRRTSGRGNEQFF.

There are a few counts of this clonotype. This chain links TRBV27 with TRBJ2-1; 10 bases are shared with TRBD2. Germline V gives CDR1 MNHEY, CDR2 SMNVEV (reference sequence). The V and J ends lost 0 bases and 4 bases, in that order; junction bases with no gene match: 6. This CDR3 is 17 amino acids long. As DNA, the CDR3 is TGTGCCAGCAGTTTATCGTCACTAGCGGGGTGGTACAATGAGCAGTTCTTC. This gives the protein CASSLSSLAGWYNEQFF.

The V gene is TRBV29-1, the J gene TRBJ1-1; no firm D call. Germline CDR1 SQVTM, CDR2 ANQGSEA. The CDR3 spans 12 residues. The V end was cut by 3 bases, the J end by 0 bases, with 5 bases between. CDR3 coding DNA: TGCAGCGTTGATTGGATGAACACTGAAGCTTTCTTT. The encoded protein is CSVDWMNTEAFF.

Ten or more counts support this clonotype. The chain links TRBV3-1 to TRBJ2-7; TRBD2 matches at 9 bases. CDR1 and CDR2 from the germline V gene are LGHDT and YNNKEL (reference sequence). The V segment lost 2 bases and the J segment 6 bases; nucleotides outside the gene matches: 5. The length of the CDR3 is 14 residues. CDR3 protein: CASSQSAGGPEQYF. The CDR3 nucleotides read TGTGCCAGCAGCCAATCGGCGGGAGGGCCCGAGCAGTACTTC.